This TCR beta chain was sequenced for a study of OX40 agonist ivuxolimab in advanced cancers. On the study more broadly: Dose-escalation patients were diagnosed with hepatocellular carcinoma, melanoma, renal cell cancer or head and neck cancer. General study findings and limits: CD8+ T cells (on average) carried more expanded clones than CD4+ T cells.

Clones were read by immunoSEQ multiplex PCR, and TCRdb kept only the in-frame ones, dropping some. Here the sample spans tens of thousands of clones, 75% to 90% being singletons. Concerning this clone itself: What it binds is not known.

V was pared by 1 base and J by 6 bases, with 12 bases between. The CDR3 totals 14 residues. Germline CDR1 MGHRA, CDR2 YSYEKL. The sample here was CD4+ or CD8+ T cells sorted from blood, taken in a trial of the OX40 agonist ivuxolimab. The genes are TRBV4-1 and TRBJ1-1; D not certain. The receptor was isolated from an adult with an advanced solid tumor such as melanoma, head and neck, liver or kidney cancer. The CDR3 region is CASSQARSRAEAFF. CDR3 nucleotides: TGCGCCAGCAGCCAAGCCCGCTCGCGCGCTGAAGCTTTCTTT.